This T cell receptor beta chain is from a study of cytomegalovirus exposure and HLA in healthy donors. Germline V gene sequence: CDR1 SEHNR, CDR2 FQNEAQ (reference sequence). The CDR3 has 13 amino acids. Trimming shortened V by 2 bases and J by 2 bases, and 4 bases separated the two germline ends. PCR primers comprised 60 Vbeta and 13 Jbeta primers. As handled by the study authors: About 10 million of some 80 million unique TCR beta chains were shared, per a later count. TCRdb's table, derived via immunoSEQ multiplex PCR, lists solely in-frame clones and lacks some. V, J and clone size reflect that table, while D and trimming were determined from the DNA. Of roughly 120,000 clones in the sample, roughly 69% were seen once. Study observations and caveats: Across donors, presence/absence analyses took sequencing depth to be roughly uniform. Some V segments, including TRBV6-2 and TRBV6-3, were excluded as indistinguishable. Accurate HLA-A and HLA-B prediction from TCR beta sequences was reported for most subjects.

This clone showed up just once. Its matching antigen is unknown. This TCR derives from a woman in her forties in good health and CMV-seropositive. Sample: PBMCs. This rearrangement joins TRBV7-9 to TRBJ2-1; D is ambiguous. Here the CDR3 DNA reads TGTGCCAGCAGCTTATCCACCTACAATGAGCAGTTCTTC. Encoded protein: CASSLSTYNEQFF.